This T cell receptor (beta chain) originates from a study of breast tumors, draining lymph nodes, adjacent tissues. The CDR3 extends over 16 amino acids. Per germline, CDR1 SGHRS and CDR2 YFSETQ. After removal of 3 bases from V and 10 bases from J, the junction contained 16 bases not matched to a gene. This clonotype has a count of ten or more. TCRdb used MiXCR to reprocess the multiplex PCR reads, holding one entry per CDR3 protein. This repertoire shows around 130,000 distinct CDR3 sequences, less than 25% found once; its top ten account for 2% to 2.5%. Samples came from axillary lymph nodes draining the breast cancer.

Material: axillary lymph node tissue. The chain couples TRBV5-1 to TRBJ2-3, with 8 bases aligning to TRBD2. The sequence was collected from a female donor with breast cancer. Some clones in this sample may be carry-over from other donors' samples. In nucleotides, the CDR3 is TGCGCCAGCAGCTCGGGAAGCGGGAGCAGTATGGGGGCGCAGTATTTT. Its translation is CASSSGSGSSMGAQYF.